The 9 T cell receptor beta chains below come from one sample, sequenced in a study of T cells in Graves' hyperthyroidism and ophthalmopathy. It was RNA transcripts that yielded the amplified TCR beta CDR3 regions. The primer set for the first-round RT-PCR of the TCR CDR3 was HTBI. In TCRdb, the multiplex PCR reads were re-called with MiXCR into one record per CDR3 protein. Of over 500,000 distinct CDR3 sequences detected, roughly 16% appear once; the ten largest clones hold around 28%. Material: blood. Receptors originate from a woman between 25 and 40 years old with Graves' ophthalmopathy.

The rearrangement uses TRBV20-1 and TRBJ2-7; D might be TRBD1 (6 bases). Trimming cost V 5 bases and J 7 bases, with 15 bases left between them. The germline gives CDR1 DFQATT, CDR2 SNEGSKA (reference sequence). The CDR3 sequence is 12 residues long. The CDR3 DNA reads TGCAGTGCTGCATGGTGGGGGCGGGAGCAGTACTTC. As protein: CSAAWWGREQYF.

This clonotype was recorded at least ten times. The genes are TRBV20-1 and TRBJ2-5, with D possibly being TRBD1 (6 bases). The V end lost 3 bases, the J end lost 1 base, and 9 bases lay between the germline ends. The germline gives CDR1 DFQATT, CDR2 SNEGSKA (reference sequence). The length of the CDR3 is 13 residues. CDR3 amino acids: CSASRTAQETQYF. DNA of the CDR3: TGCAGTGCTAGCCGGACAGCCCAAGAGACCCAGTACTTC.

Ten or more counts support this clonotype. The chain combines TRBV20-1 with TRBJ2-3; D is unclear. The germline V gene has CDR1 DFQATT and CDR2 SNEGSKA (reference sequence). Trimming removed 6 bases from V and 4 bases from J, with 14 bases in between. The CDR3 spans 13 residues. The CDR3 reads CSATPAMADTQYF. The CDR3 DNA reads TGCAGTGCCACCCCGGCCATGGCAGATACGCAGTATTTT.

V usage is TRBV5-6 and J usage is TRBJ2-7; 8 bases are shared with TRBD2. The CDR3 loop spans 18 amino acids. From germline, CDR1 is SGHDT and CDR2 YYEEEE. V lost 4 bases to trimming and J lost 3 bases; unmatched junction nucleotides: 18. The CDR3 DNA sequence: TGTGCCAGCAGCCCCGGAATTTTTACCGGGAGGGCGCTCTACGAGCAGTACTTC. Protein: CASSPGIFTGRALYEQYF.

This clonotype was observed a handful of times. This chain uses TRBV5-4 with TRBJ2-2, with a tentative D call TRBD2 (5 bases). CDR1 is SGHNT, CDR2 YYREEE, per germline (reference sequence). This CDR3 is 13 amino acids long. Trimming cost V 4 bases and J 5 bases, with 9 bases left between them. The CDR3 loop is CASSHRGTGELFF. The CDR3 DNA reads TGTGCCAGCAGCCATCGAGGGACCGGGGAGCTGTTTTTT.

This clonotype was recorded many times. The rearrangement joins TRBV27 to TRBJ2-1; D might be TRBD2 (5 bases). Germline CDR1 MNHEY, CDR2 SMNVEV (reference sequence). The CDR3 covers 13 residues. Trimming pared 1 base from V and 7 bases from J, leaving 8 bases between. CDR3 protein: CASSLFGGNEQFF. CDR3 nucleotide sequence: TGTGCCAGCAGTTTATTCGGCGGGAATGAGCAGTTCTTC.

This sequence joins TRBV5-1 and TRBJ2-1; D is possibly TRBD1 (5 bases). This CDR3 has 15 residues. Germline V gene lookup returns CDR1 SGHRS and CDR2 YFSETQ. V was shortened by 4 bases and J by 8 bases, with 19 bases between the two germline ends. CDR3 in amino acids: CASSPQGPGIDEQFF. CDR3 coding DNA: TGCGCCAGCAGCCCGCAGGGCCCGGGTATCGATGAGCAGTTCTTC.

This clonotype was detected ten times or more. CDR3 region: CASRRQGSIHEQYF. As DNA, the CDR3 is TGTGCCAGCAGACGACAGGGATCGATCCACGAGCAGTACTTC. The rearrangement joins TRBV12-3 or TRBV12-4 to TRBJ2-7; 7 bases agree with TRBD1. With 6 bases clipped from V and 5 bases from J, the junction kept 10 bases outside the gene matches. The CDR3 loop spans 14 amino acids.

This clonotype has at least ten counts. The rearrangement uses TRBV12-3 or TRBV12-4 and TRBJ1-4; D is unclear. The ends were cut back, 1 base at V and 12 bases at J, with 12 bases in the middle. This CDR3 region has 13 residues. CDR3 DNA: TGTGCCAGCAGTTTAGGAGAAGGGATGGAACTGTTTTTT. Translation: CASSLGEGMELFF.